The entry below describes one TCR beta chain. This clonotype came up a few times. The specificity of this receptor is unknown. Base qualities are missing; no much larger clone stands one base away. Reading the germline V gene (reference sequence) gives CDR1 DFQATT and CDR2 SNEGSKA. Deletion took 3 bases off V and 3 bases off J, with a span of 15 bases between the germline ends. Including cysteine and phenylalanine, the CDR3 has 14 amino acids. The entry retains the CDR3 DNA only, 42 bases that are in frame from base 1. This record belongs to a study of Graves' ophthalmopathy and Graves' hyperthyroidism (dated by TCRdb to 2017 to 2018). Regarding the research as a whole: Peripheral blood samples were taken at the time of initial diagnosis, before any treatment was given. Following sample collection, hyperthyroidism patients were given methimazole at a starting dose of 30 mg daily, and ophthalmopathy patients were given high-dose intravenous methylprednisolone. To explore V-J signatures that distinguish ophthalmopathy from hyperthyroidism, a discovery set of 100 patients was enrolled, made up of 40 to 45 with ophthalmopathy and fewer than 60 with stable hyperthyroidism. For independent validation, a separate cohort was made up of 18 hyperthyroidism patients plus 17 patients who later progressed from hyperthyroidism to ophthalmopathy. To tell Graves' ophthalmopathy apart from Graves' hyperthyroidism, and to predict which patients would progress to ophthalmopathy, the study relied on TCR beta repertoire signatures. In total, around 140 blood samples were TCR-sequenced: 40 to 45 ophthalmopathy, around 75 hyperthyroidism and some 17 hyperthyroidism-to-ophthalmopathy patients. In a handful of hyperthyroidism patients, the T-cell repertoires found in thyroid tissue were compared with those found in blood. Broad study findings and their caveats: In validation, the model predicted ophthalmopathy progression with less than 71% sensitivity and about 77% specificity; some 13 predicted patients were CT-confirmed with GO in a median of around 6.5 months. No statistical method was used to predetermine the sample size, and group allocation was not hidden from the investigators. Most expanded thyroid clonotypes with frequency above 0.001 were also detected in blood, suggesting blood repertoires may reflect the thyroid immune response. Ophthalmopathy was separated from stable hyperthyroidism by the 13-signature model with roughly 90% sensitivity and 81.08% specificity in cross-validation and with 80%/75% in the test set.

For repertoire sequencing, the TCR beta CDR3 regions were amplified from RNA transcripts. The first round was an RT-PCR using HTBI primers with the Qiagen OneStep RT-PCR kit, and this first round was followed by a second-round multiplex PCR, then size selection and purification. Libraries were sequenced paired-end with 100 bp reads on an Illumina HiSeq2000. As for the original processing: SOAPnuke was used to process the reads, removing any read that contained adapters or uncalled bases, had a mean Phred below 15, or lacked an exact match to the constant primer or identifier. High-quality paired reads were merged with COPE v1.2.5. Each unique nucleotide sequence was defined as a clonotype, and clonotypes were aligned to IMGT TRB V, D and J references with MiTCR v1.1. The analysis was limited to V-J combinations with a frequency above 0.0001, which together covered about 99% of repertoires. For each V-J combination, a TCR clonal expansion and chaos score was defined as the ratio of F50 clonal expansion to chaos observed in the TCRdist matrix. Welch's t-statistics and random forest were used to narrow the features down to more than 10 V-J combinations, which were then fed into a naive Bayes classifier. The Morisita-Horn index was used to measure how similar the thyroid and blood repertoires were. The raw public reads went through TCRdb reprocessing: fastp at Q25, MiXCR clone calling, in-frame beta chains kept. Each entry merges the rows of one CDR3 protein and shows their most common DNA and genes. It is TCRdb's table, rather than the study itself, that gives the V and J calls and clone size. Recorded for this sample are almost 750,000 distinct CDR3 sequences; about 44% of them occurred a single time. About 40% of the sample comes from the top ten.

Patients with ophthalmopathy had moderately to severely active disease, with a Clinical Activity Score of 3 or more, a NOSPECS grade of 4 or more, and a disease duration of less than 3 months. Patients were excluded if they had other autoimmune diseases, uncontrolled infections, pregnancy or lactation. Diagnosis was based on clinical symptoms, serum thyroxine, TRAb, thyroid ultrasound and orbital computed tomography. Using Ficoll-Paque density gradient centrifugation, PBMCs were isolated from less than 11 ml of fresh peripheral blood. Total RNA was extracted with Trizol reagent and quality-checked on an Agilent 2100 Bioanalyzer.

The V and J segments used are TRBV20-1 and TRBJ2-7; matching of 5 bases hints at TRBD2 as the D gene. The TCR comes from an adult man with Graves' ophthalmopathy. Sample: peripheral blood. Here is the DNA: TGCAGTGCTAGGGTCGCTAGCTTTCTCTACGAGCAGTACTTC. Translated, this gives CSARVASFLYEQYF.